This entry lists 12 T cell receptor beta chains sequenced from one sample in a study of blood T cell repertoires in COVID-19. Sequencing used immunoSEQ multiplex PCR; TCRdb keeps in-frame clones, though not all of them. The sample has tens of thousands of clones; 87% are singletons. The specimen sequenced was peripheral blood. These receptors originate from a male donor with acute or convalescent COVID-19.

This clone was detected only once. The gene calls are TRBV4-1 and TRBJ2-5; D unresolved. CDR1 and CDR2 from the germline V gene are MGHRA and YSYEKL. The CDR3 runs 16 residues. The V end lost 0 bases, the J end lost 5 bases, and 16 bases lay between the germline ends. Written as DNA, the CDR3 is TGCGCCAGCAGCCAAGATCTACGATCCACGGTGGAGACCCAGTACTTC. Translating it yields CASSQDLRSTVETQYF.

This clone was found once. The rearrangement uses TRBV7-9 and TRBJ1-4; the D gene is possibly TRBD1 (5 bases). The V gene's germline CDR1 is SEHNR and CDR2 FQNEAQ (reference sequence). V was cut by 5 bases and J by 6 bases, with 16 bases left in between. The length of the CDR3 is 15 residues. The CDR3, as DNA: TGTGCCAGCAGCCTTGGGGACTTTGCTCATGAAAAACTGTTTTTT. Protein: CASSLGDFAHEKLFF.

The rearrangement links TRBV19 to TRBJ1-4; D unresolved. V lost 5 bases to trimming and J lost 0 bases, with 16 bases between them. This CDR3 comprises 17 residues. From germline, CDR1 is LNHDA and CDR2 SQIVND (reference sequence). CDR3 in amino acids: CASSPFVPSATNEKLFF. For the CDR3, the DNA is TGTGCCAGTAGTCCATTTGTTCCGAGTGCAACTAATGAAAAACTGTTTTTT.

This rearrangement joins TRBV11-2 to TRBJ1-6; perhaps TRBD1 as D (5 bases). The CDR3 is 16 residues long. V was clipped by 1 base and J by 5 bases, with 12 bases between them. Germline values: CDR1 SGHAT, CDR2 FQNNGV. CDR3 loop: CASSLGQGWDNSPLHF. The CDR3, as DNA: TGTGCCAGCAGCTTAGGTCAGGGTTGGGATAATTCACCCCTCCACTTT.

This chain connects TRBV19 to TRBJ2-3, with 8 positions matching TRBD1. This CDR3 is built from 15 residues. Trimming removed 8 bases from V and 6 bases from J; junction bases left unmatched: 13. Germline CDR1 and CDR2: LNHDA and SQIVND (reference sequence). DNA of the CDR3: TGTGCCAGTCGTCAGGCAGGGGGCCGTTGGGATACGCAGTATTTT. This translates into CASRQAGGRWDTQYF.

The chain joins TRBV2 to TRBJ2-2; TRBD1 is a possible D gene (6 bases). This CDR3 comprises 13 residues. V was clipped by 3 bases and J by 5 bases, with 7 bases between them. Germline V lookup: CDR1 SNHLY, CDR2 FYNNEI. The DNA of the CDR3 is TGTGCCAGCAGTGAGCAGGGGACCGGGGAGCTGTTTTTT. Translating it yields CASSEQGTGELFF.

The V call is TRBV7-9, the J call TRBJ2-6; 7 nucleotides match TRBD1. CDR3 length equals 15 residues. The germline gives CDR1 SEHNR, CDR2 FQNEAQ (reference sequence). V was clipped by 1 base and J by 4 bases; unmatched bases: 1. CDR3 region: CASSLEGAGANVLTF. CDR3 bases: TGTGCCAGCAGCTTAGAGGGGGCCGGGGCCAACGTCCTGACTTTC.

V gene TRBV2 combines with J gene TRBJ2-5; possible D gene TRBD2, 5 bases. V lost 2 bases, J lost 4 bases, and 14 bases lay in between. Germline assignment: CDR1 SNHLY and CDR2 FYNNEI. CDR3 size: 15 residues. The CDR3 DNA follows: TGTGCCAGCAGTGAACTCGGGCGGGTCGGAGAGACCCAGTACTTC. Its translation is CASSELGRVGETQYF.

This chain joins TRBV18 and TRBJ2-1; 14 bases fit TRBD2. Germline trimming cut 6 bases from V and 8 bases from J; bases unmatched to any gene: 6. Germline V lookup: CDR1 KGHSH, CDR2 LQKENI. The CDR3 is 15 residues long. In nucleotides, the CDR3 is TGTGCCAGCTCGACTAGCGGGGGGGATTTCGATGAGCAGTTCTTC. Translating it yields CASSTSGGDFDEQFF.

The chain joins TRBV5-1 to TRBJ2-2; TRBD1 agrees at 9 bases. The CDR3 has 16 residues. V was pared by 4 bases and J by 4 bases, with 8 bases of the junction left unmatched. Germline CDR1 reads SGHRS; CDR2 reads YFSETQ. DNA for the CDR3: TGCGCCAGCAGCACGTCACAGGGGGCGGTCACCGGGGAGCTGTTTTTT. Translation gives CASSTSQGAVTGELFF.

The gene calls are TRBV4-2 and TRBJ1-2; the D is unclear. Trimming stripped 1 base from V and 4 bases from J, with 19 bases between. The germline gives CDR1 LGHNA, CDR2 YNFKEQ. The CDR3 consists of 17 residues. The CDR3 DNA reads as TGTGCCAGCAGCCAAGCAGATCAGAGGGAAACGGGCTATGGCTACACCTTC. It encodes CASSQADQRETGYGYTF.

This chain connects TRBV6-5 to TRBJ1-4; the D gene is possibly TRBD1 (6 bases). V shed 7 bases and J shed 5 bases, with 17 bases lying between them. The CDR3 runs 15 residues. The germline V gene encodes CDR1 MNHEY and CDR2 SVGAGI. CDR3 amino acids: CASTDGGAANEKLFF. The CDR3, as DNA: TGTGCCAGCACCGACGGGGGGGCTGCCAATGAAAAACTGTTTTTT.